The sequence of this T cell receptor (beta chain) was determined in a study of blood T cells in healthy people across ages. A remark on this clonotype: The antigen is unknown.

The trim removed 7 bases at V and 2 bases at J, leaving 6 bases unmatched. The CDR3 has 14 residues. Germline-derived CDR1 and CDR2 are SGHRS and YFSETQ. The study's findings and limits: Unsorted PBMCs blocked a conclusive comparison of naive and antigen-experienced cells.

Alongside a J-beta primer mix, a sample-barcoded 5' primer served in a second PCR lasting 7 to 11 cycles. One entry per CDR3 protein results from TCRdb running MiXCR on the 5' RACE reads. Among fewer than 1,200,000 distinct CDR3 sequences, approximately 25% were seen once, and the ten largest hold less than 0.85%. These data also formed part of another study, on T cells of mothers and their children. That publication notes: Over five children and their three healthy Caucasian mothers were the donors. A primer called M1S, used in the second PCR, added sample barcodes and 2-4 random nucleotides. Mother-child pairs who were related displayed a slightly higher overlap than unrelated pairs, a difference that was non-significant.

Sequenced: blood. The rearrangement uses TRBV5-1 and TRBJ2-3; 8 bases agree with TRBD1. The sequence was collected from a girl aged 2 to 10 in good health. CDR3 protein: CASGSQGVTDTQYF. CDR3 DNA: TGCGCCAGCGGCTCACAGGGGGTCACAGATACGCAGTATTTT.